The TCR beta chain described here comes from a study of T-cell memory formation after mild COVID-19 (dated by TCRdb to the early 2020s). Background on the whole study: TCR sequence clusters from the two donors were found to be largely donor specific. In a couple of donors, T-cell clones that expanded and contracted after mild COVID-19 were followed by sequencing TCRalpha and TCRbeta repertoires longitudinally. Two young, previously healthy adult volunteers, one female and one male, were included in the cohort. The paper's findings and limits, for the study overall: Contracting CD4+ clones were found mainly in CM and EM memory subsets, while CD8+ clones were enriched in EMRA. SARS-CoV-2 specificity of the second-wave clones peaking on day 37 was not confirmed. Only two mild cases were covered in the study, and larger cohorts including severe cases with pre-infection samples were considered necessary. Clones that contracted from day 15 to 85 showed balanced CD4/CD8 phenotypes, whereas a second wave of clones that expanded from day 15 to 37 leaned towards CD4+. The detection of some responding clones in pre-infection memory suggests that pre-existing cross-reactive memory T cells joined the SARS-CoV-2 response.

Trimming at the junction amounts to 9 bases on V and 1 base on J, and the germline ends lie 14 bases apart. Based on the germline V gene (reference sequence), the CDR1 and CDR2 sequences are MNHNY and SVGAGI. Measured from the cysteine to the phenylalanine, the CDR3 is 14 residues long. Of the read, only the CDR3 DNA is kept; its 42 bases are in frame from base 1. PBMCs were isolated by Ficoll-Paque density gradient centrifugation. A note on this clonotype: Its antigen is unknown. Base quality data are lacking; no much larger clone is found one base away.

Reads for this sample came from an Illumina NovaSeq 6000. TCRalpha and TCRbeta cDNA libraries were built by 5'RACE with constant-segment primers, adding sample barcodes and unique molecular identifiers. RNA was extracted from every sample with Trizol reagent. Libraries were amplified in two PCR steps, with a second sample barcode and Illumina TruSeq adapters added in the second step. Libraries were sequenced on an Illumina NovaSeq with 2 x 150 bp paired-end reads. From the authors' description of their analysis: The reads were demultiplexed and collapsed into UMI-guided consensus sequences using migec v1.2.7. Using mixcr v2.1.11, the UMI consensuses were aligned to TRA and TRB V and J templates and assembled into clonotypes. Expanded or contracted clonotypes were those called significant by both edgeR and NoisET, with noise models trained on biological replicates. For edgeR calls, a false discovery rate-adjusted p below 0.01 and a log2 fold-change threshold of 1 were applied. PCA with hierarchical clustering of max-normalized trajectories of the 1000 most abundant clonotypes was used as exploratory dynamics analysis. Separately sequenced CD4+ and CD8+ repertoires were used to assign a CD4 or CD8 phenotype to each responding clone. TCRdb reworked the public reads: Q25 trimming with fastp, MiXCR clone assembly, productive beta chains retained. For every CDR3 protein sequence, its rows merge into one entry that carries the most common genes and DNA. The V and J calls were not made by the authors but by TCRdb's processing. Present in this sample are nearly 350,000 distinct CDR3 sequences, 10% to 15% of which were seen just once. About a fifth of the sample is in the top ten clones.

Sequenced: PBMCs or a T cell subset sorted from them (not recorded which). This sequence uses TRBV6-6 and TRBJ2-3; the D gene is possibly TRBD1, with 5 bases matching. The clonotype was recovered from a man aged 18 to 30 who had mild COVID-19 (a few samples of this study predate the infection). The sample titles of this study are shuffled in the database, so cell type and time point are left out; the donor was told from shared clones. The CDR3 amino acid sequence is: CARGARSGTDTQYF. The DNA sequence is TGTGCCAGAGGGGCCCGGTCGGGCACAGATACGCAGTATTTT.